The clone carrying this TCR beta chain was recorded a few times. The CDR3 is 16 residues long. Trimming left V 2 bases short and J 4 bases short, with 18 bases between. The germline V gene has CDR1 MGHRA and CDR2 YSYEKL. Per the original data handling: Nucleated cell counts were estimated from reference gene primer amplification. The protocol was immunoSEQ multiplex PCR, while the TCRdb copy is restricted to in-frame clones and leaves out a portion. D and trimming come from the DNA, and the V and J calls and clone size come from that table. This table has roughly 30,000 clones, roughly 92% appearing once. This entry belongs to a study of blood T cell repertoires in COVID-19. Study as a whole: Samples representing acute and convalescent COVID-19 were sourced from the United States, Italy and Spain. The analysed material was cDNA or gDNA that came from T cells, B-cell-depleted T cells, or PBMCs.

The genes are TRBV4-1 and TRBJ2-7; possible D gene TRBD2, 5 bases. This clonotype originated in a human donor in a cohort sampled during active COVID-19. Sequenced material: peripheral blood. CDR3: CASSQFLVDSKYEQYF. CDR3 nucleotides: TGCGCCAGCAGCCAATTTCTCGTGGACTCGAAATACGAGCAGTACTTC.